This is a list of T cell receptor beta chains from one sample in a study of blood T cell repertoires in COVID-19. Profiled with immunoSEQ multiplex PCR; TCRdb holds only in-frame clones, not every one. The sample contains some 320,000 clones, roughly 85% of which appear only once. The specimen was peripheral blood. The receptors shown here come from a human donor in a cohort sampled during active COVID-19. Both conserved end residues are part of each CDR3. D genes are given only for firm matches. Rows give clone size only sometimes, using once, few, many, or a class for an expanded clone.

TGCGCCAGCAGTGGAGGGGCTGAAGCTTTCTTT CASSGGAEAFF TRBV5-1 - TRBJ1-1 - 11
TGTGCCAGCAGCCCCCACATTGATAGCAATCAGCCCCAGCATTTT CASSPHIDSNQPQHF TRBV4-2 few TRBJ1-5 - 15
TGCGCCAGCAGCCCCACAGGGCGCGGAGACACCATATATTTT CASSPTGRGDTIYF TRBV5-1 many TRBJ1-3 - 14
TGTGCCAGCACCCCGGGACTAGTCTATGAGCAGTTCTTC CASTPGLVYEQFF TRBV6-2/TRBV6-3 - TRBJ2-1 TRBD2 13
TGTGCCAGTTCCAGTATGGGACTAGGCACAGATACGCAGTATTTT CASSSMGLGTDTQYF TRBV19 - TRBJ2-3 TRBD2 15
TGTGCCAGTAGTATGGCCGGAGGAGAGGGTCAGCCCCAGCATTTT CASSMAGGEGQPQHF TRBV19 - TRBJ1-5 - 15
TGTGCCAGCAGTTTAAGGGGGTCGGGAAACACCATATATTTT CASSLRGSGNTIYF TRBV27 - TRBJ1-3 - 14
TGTGCCAGCAGTGGAGCGGGATTTGGCAATGAGCAGTTCTTC CASSGAGFGNEQFF TRBV25-1 once TRBJ2-1 TRBD2 14
TGTGCCAGCAGGCCCAGGACAGGGTTTTCTGGAAACACCATATATTTT CASRPRTGFSGNTIYF TRBV7-9 once TRBJ1-3 TRBD1 16
TGCGCCAGTGCTACTAGCGGGGCCAACAATGAGCAGTTCTTC CASATSGANNEQFF TRBV5-1 few TRBJ2-1 TRBD2 14
TGTGCCAGCAGCGCGCAAAGCACAGATACGCAGTATTTT CASSAQSTDTQYF TRBV3-1/TRBV3-2 - TRBJ2-3 - 13
TGTGCCAGTAGTAAGCCGGGACAGTCTAACTATGGCTACACCTTC CASSKPGQSNYGYTF TRBV19 - TRBJ1-2 TRBD1 15
TGCGCCAGCAGCTTGACAGGGGCCACTGAAGCTTTCTTT CASSLTGATEAFF TRBV5-1 few TRBJ1-1 TRBD1 13
TGTGCCAGCGGACAGGGGTTAGTGTCCCGAGAGGGCTACACCTTC CASGQGLVSREGYTF TRBV2 - TRBJ1-2 TRBD1 15
TGTGCCAGCAGCCAAGATTTAGCAAGCTCCTACAATGAGCAGTTCTTC CASSQDLASSYNEQFF TRBV4-2 - TRBJ2-1 - 16
TGTGCCAGCAGTCTTTCCGACACTGAAGCTTTCTTT CASSLSDTEAFF TRBV12-3/TRBV12-4 - TRBJ1-1 - 12
TGTGCCAGCAGTGAAGCGGGACAGGACTATGGCTACACCTTC CASSEAGQDYGYTF TRBV2 - TRBJ1-2 TRBD1 14
TGTGCCAGCATCTACGGAGATACGCAGTATTTT CASIYGDTQYF TRBV12-3/TRBV12-4 - TRBJ2-3 - 11
TGTGCCAGCGTAGGACAGGGGGACCAGCCCCAGCATTTT CASVGQGDQPQHF TRBV19 - TRBJ1-5 TRBD1 13
TGCGCCAGCAGCTTGGGCGGGGATGGCTACACCTTC CASSLGGDGYTF TRBV5-1 - TRBJ1-2 - 12
TGTGCCAGCAGCGTATATGGGACAGGGGCCCCAAACTATGGCTACACCTTC CASSVYGTGAPNYGYTF TRBV9 - TRBJ1-2 TRBD1 17
TGTGCCAGCAGCCAGGGGACAGGGGGATACAATGAGCAGTTCTTC CASSQGTGGYNEQFF TRBV7-9 - TRBJ2-1 TRBD1 15
TGTGCCACCAGCAGAGGTCCTAGTAGATCTAGCGAGCAGTACTTC CATSRGPSRSSEQYF TRBV15 - TRBJ2-7 - 15
TGTGCCAGCAGGACGGGACAGGGGAACTACGAGCAGTACTTC CASRTGQGNYEQYF TRBV2 - TRBJ2-7 TRBD1 14
TGTGCCAGCTCTAATCAGGGAATCGTCGAGACCCAGTACTTC CASSNQGIVETQYF TRBV7-9 few TRBJ2-5 - 14
TGTGCCAGCAGCCAAATTGATGGTAGATATGGCTACACCTTC CASSQIDGRYGYTF TRBV25-1 - TRBJ1-2 - 14
TGTGCCAGCAGCCCCGGGGGGACGACTAAAAACATTCAGTACTTC CASSPGGTTKNIQYF TRBV4-2 - TRBJ2-4 TRBD2 15
TGTGCCAGCATAGAAGCGGGCAAAGTGGGCTACACCTTC CASIEAGKVGYTF TRBV6-6 once TRBJ1-2 - 13
TGTGCCAGCAGCCAAGAGACCAGGATTAGGGGCGAGCAGTACTTC CASSQETRIRGEQYF TRBV4-2 - TRBJ2-7 - 15
TGTGCCAGTAGTATTTTCCTGTTACACTACGAGCAGTACTTC CASSIFLLHYEQYF TRBV19 - TRBJ2-7 - 14
TGTGCCAGCTCACGCGGACGGGGGAACACTGAAGCTTTCTTT CASSRGRGNTEAFF TRBV18 - TRBJ1-1 - 14
TGCGCCAGCAGCCCCACGGTTGGGGCCAACGTCCTGACTTTC CASSPTVGANVLTF TRBV5-1 - TRBJ2-6 - 14
TGTGCCATCAGTGAGTCGACTAGTGAACCCTACGAGCAGTACTTC CAISESTSEPYEQYF TRBV10-3 - TRBJ2-7 - 15
TGTGCCAGCAGCTTAGAAACGGATATGGGGACAGACATTTATGGCTACACCTTC CASSLETDMGTDIYGYTF TRBV7-9 - TRBJ1-2 TRBD1 18
TGTGCCAGCAGTCCGACAGAAGTCACCATATATTTT CASSPTEVTIYF TRBV12-3/TRBV12-4 - TRBJ1-3 - 12
TGTGCCAGCAGTTCCCCGCCGGTGGAAAAACTGTTTTTT CASSSPPVEKLFF TRBV12-3/TRBV12-4 - TRBJ1-4 - 13
TGTGCCAGTAGTATCCTAACAGGGAACACTGAAGCTTTCTTT CASSILTGNTEAFF TRBV19 - TRBJ1-1 - 14
TGTGCCAGCAGCTTGGGGAGTTCAGGGGAAAAACTGTTTTTT CASSLGSSGEKLFF TRBV5-6 - TRBJ1-4 - 14
TGTGCCAGCAGCCCGGTGGGCAGGGGCACAGATACGCAGTATTTT CASSPVGRGTDTQYF TRBV5-6 - TRBJ2-3 - 15
TGTGCCAGCAGCCCCGGGGTTCAGCAGTACTTC CASSPGVQQYF TRBV14 - TRBJ2-7 - 11
TGTGCCAGCTCACCACTTGAGGGTACGCAGTATTTT CASSPLEGTQYF TRBV18 - TRBJ2-3 - 12
TGTGCCATCAGTGAGTCGAAGCTGGGCTACACCTTC CAISESKLGYTF TRBV10-3 few TRBJ1-2 - 12
TGCGCCAGCAGCCCAGGGGACAACTCCTACGAGCAGTACTTC CASSPGDNSYEQYF TRBV5-1 - TRBJ2-7 - 14
TGTGCCAGCAGCGTAGCAAGCGGCAATGAGCAGTTCTTC CASSVASGNEQFF TRBV9 - TRBJ2-1 - 13
TGTGCCAGCAGCGGGGGACAGCGATTAAACACTGAAGCTTTCTTT CASSGGQRLNTEAFF TRBV5-4 - TRBJ1-1 TRBD1 15
TGTGCCACCAGCAGAGGAAGGGGGCTAGACGAGCAGTACTTC CATSRGRGLDEQYF TRBV15 - TRBJ2-7 TRBD1 14
TGTGCCAGCAGTTTAAGGGGTGCCACTGAAGCTTTCTTT CASSLRGATEAFF TRBV27 - TRBJ1-1 - 13